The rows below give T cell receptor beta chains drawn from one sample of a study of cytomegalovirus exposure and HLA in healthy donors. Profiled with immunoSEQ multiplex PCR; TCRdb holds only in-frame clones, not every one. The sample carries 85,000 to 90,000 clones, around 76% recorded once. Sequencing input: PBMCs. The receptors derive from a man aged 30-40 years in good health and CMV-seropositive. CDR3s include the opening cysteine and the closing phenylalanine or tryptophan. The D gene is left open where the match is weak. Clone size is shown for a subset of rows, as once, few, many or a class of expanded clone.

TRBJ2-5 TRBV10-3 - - CAISATGVTAQYF TGTGCCATCAGCGCGACAGGAGTTACGGCCCAGTACTTC
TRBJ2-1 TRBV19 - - CASSLPGYNEQFF TGTGCCAGTAGTCTACCGGGATACAATGAGCAGTTCTTC
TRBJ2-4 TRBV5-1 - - CASRAGAKNIQYF TGCGCCAGCAGAGCGGGCGCCAAAAACATTCAGTACTTC
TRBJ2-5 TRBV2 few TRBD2 CASSMGLADQETQYF TGTGCCAGCAGTATGGGGCTAGCGGACCAAGAGACCCAGTACTTC
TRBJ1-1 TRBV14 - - CASRQILNTEAFF TGTGCCAGCAGACAGATACTGAACACTGAAGCTTTCTTT
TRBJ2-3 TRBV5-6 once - CASSLAAGATDTQYF TGTGCCAGCAGCTTGGCCGCGGGGGCCACAGATACGCAGTATTTT
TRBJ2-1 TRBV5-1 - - CASRPDSPNEQFF TGCGCCAGCAGGCCGGACAGCCCTAATGAGCAGTTCTTC
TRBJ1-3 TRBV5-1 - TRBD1 CASSPGWTGTGNTIYF TGCGCCAGCAGCCCCGGTTGGACAGGGACTGGAAACACCATATATTTT
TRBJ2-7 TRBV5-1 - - CASSPDSAAPYEQYF TGCGCCAGCAGCCCGGACAGCGCCGCCCCGTACGAGCAGTACTTC
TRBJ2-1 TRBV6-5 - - CASSTRGYNEQFF TGTGCCAGCAGTACTAGAGGTTACAATGAGCAGTTCTTC
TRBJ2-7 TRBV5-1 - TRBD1 CASSGGQGLTYEQYF TGCGCCAGCAGCGGGGGACAGGGCCTCACCTACGAGCAGTACTTC
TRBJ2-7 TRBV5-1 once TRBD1 CASSPTGGEGYEQYF TGCGCCAGCAGCCCGACAGGGGGCGAAGGCTACGAGCAGTACTTC
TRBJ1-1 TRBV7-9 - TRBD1 CASSPQGAGGTEAFF TGTGCCAGCAGCCCACAGGGGGCTGGAGGCACTGAAGCTTTCTTT
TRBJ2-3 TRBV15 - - CATSRRRGSTDTQYF TGTGCCACCAGCAGACGGCGGGGTAGCACAGATACGCAGTATTTT
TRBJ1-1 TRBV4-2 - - CASSQEVNTEAFF TGTGCCAGCAGCCAGGAGGTGAACACTGAAGCTTTCTTT
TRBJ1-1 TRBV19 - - CASSFWERMVDTEAFF TGTGCCAGTAGCTTCTGGGAGAGAATGGTGGACACTGAAGCTTTCTTT
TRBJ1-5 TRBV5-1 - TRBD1 CASSPYGQGGNQPQHF TGCGCCAGCAGCCCCTACGGACAGGGCGGCAATCAGCCCCAGCATTTT
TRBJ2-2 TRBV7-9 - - CARERAGELFF TGTGCCAGGGAGAGAGCCGGGGAGCTGTTTTTT
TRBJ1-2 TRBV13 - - CASSPRTDAYGYTF TGTGCCAGCAGCCCCAGGACAGACGCCTATGGCTACACCTTC
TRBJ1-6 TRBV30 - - CAWSFVGEPISPLHF TGTGCCTGGAGTTTTGTAGGGGAACCCATTTCACCCCTCCACTTT
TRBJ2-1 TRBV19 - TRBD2 CASSIAGGPGNEQFF TGTGCCAGTAGTATAGCGGGGGGGCCGGGTAATGAGCAGTTCTTC
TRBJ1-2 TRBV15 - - CATSTGTRFYGYTF TGTGCCACCAGCACCGGGACAAGATTCTATGGCTACACCTTC
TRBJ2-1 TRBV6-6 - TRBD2 CASRPFGGGVNEQFF TGTGCCAGCAGACCCTTTGGCGGGGGGGTTAATGAGCAGTTCTTC
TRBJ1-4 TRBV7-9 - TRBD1 CSSSLAQGANEKLFF TGTTCCAGCAGCTTAGCCCAGGGGGCCAATGAAAAACTGTTTTTT
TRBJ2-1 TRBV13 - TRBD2 CASSLALAGGNEQFF TGTGCCAGCAGCTTAGCCCTAGCGGGGGGCAATGAGCAGTTCTTC
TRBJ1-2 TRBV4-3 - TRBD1 CASSQAGGNYGYTF TGCGCCAGCAGCCAAGCAGGGGGCAACTATGGCTACACCTTC